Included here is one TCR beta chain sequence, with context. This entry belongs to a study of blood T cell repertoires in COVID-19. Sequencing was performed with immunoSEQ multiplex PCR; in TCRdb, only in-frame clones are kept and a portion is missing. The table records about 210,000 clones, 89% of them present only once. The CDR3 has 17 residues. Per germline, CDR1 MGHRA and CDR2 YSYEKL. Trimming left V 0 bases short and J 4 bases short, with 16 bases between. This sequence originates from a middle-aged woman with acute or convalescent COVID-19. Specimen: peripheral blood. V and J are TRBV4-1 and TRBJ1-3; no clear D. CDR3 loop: CASSQDSRAAGGNTIYF. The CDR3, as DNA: TGCGCCAGCAGCCAAGATTCAAGGGCAGCGGGCGGAAACACCATATATTTT.